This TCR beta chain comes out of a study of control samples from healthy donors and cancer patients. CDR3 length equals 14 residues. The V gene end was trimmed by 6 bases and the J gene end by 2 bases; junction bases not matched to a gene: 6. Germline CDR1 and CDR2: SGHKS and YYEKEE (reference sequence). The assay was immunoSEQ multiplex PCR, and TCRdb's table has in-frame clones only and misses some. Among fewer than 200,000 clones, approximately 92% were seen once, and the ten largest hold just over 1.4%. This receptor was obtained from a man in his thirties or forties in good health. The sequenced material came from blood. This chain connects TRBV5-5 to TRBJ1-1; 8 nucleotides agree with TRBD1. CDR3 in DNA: TGTGCCAGCAACCGACAGGGGCTAAACACTGAAGCTTTCTTT. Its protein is CASNRQGLNTEAFF.